What follows is one TCR beta chain and its context. Via MiXCR, TCRdb re-called the RT-PCR reads, giving one row per CDR3 protein. This table holds 450,000 to 600,000 distinct CDR3 sequences, 7.5% to 8.5% found once. The data were taken from a study of response to subunit inactivated influenza vaccine. This CDR3 has 15 amino acids. Germline CDR1 SEHNR, CDR2 FQNEAQ (reference sequence). With 7 bases removed from V and 5 bases from J, the gap between germline ends came to 20 bases. The TCR originated in a man between 50 and 75 years old who received an inactivated influenza vaccine. The source was PBMCs from blood, collected 23 months after vaccination. V gene TRBV7-9 combines with J gene TRBJ2-5; D might be TRBD2 (6 bases). The CDR3 here is CASNTEGGEGETQYF. The CDR3, as DNA: TGTGCCAGCAACACGGAGGGCGGAGAAGGGGAGACCCAGTACTTC.